This T cell receptor beta chain derives from a study of blood T cells in healthy people across ages. Study-level results: In older individuals, TCR beta diversity per million T cells was lower, falling roughly linearly with age. When set beside aged donors, long-lived donors presented more naive CD4+ cells and higher diversity.

This clonotype was counted only a few times. Antigen unknown. Germline values: CDR1 MNHEY, CDR2 SVGAGI. The CDR3 runs to 15 residues. Trimming stripped 0 bases from V and 2 bases from J, with 9 bases between. Sample-barcoded 5' priming and a J-beta primer mix drove a second PCR of 7 to 11 cycles. All samples gave at least 2.5 million CDR3-containing paired-end reads. TCRdb fed the 5' RACE reads into MiXCR, producing one record per CDR3 protein. The sample lists about 760,000 distinct CDR3 sequences, roughly three fifths occurring once. V usage is TRBV6-5 and J usage is TRBJ2-3, with D unclear. The specimen sequenced was blood. The receptor was derived from a middle-aged man in good health. The CDR3 region has the DNA TGTGCCAGCAGTTACTCTCCCCAGTTCACAGATACGCAGTATTTT. It translates to CASSYSPQFTDTQYF.